Sequencing of this T cell receptor (beta chain) was carried out in a study of blood T cells in healthy people across ages (dated by TCRdb to the mid-2010s). As for the study more broadly: In model experiments, roughly one uniquely barcoded TCR beta cDNA molecule per two T cells was captured by template switching. Two additional independent replicas of 1 million unique cDNA reads from the same blood draw were analyzed for two donors (one aged 18 to 29 and one aged 80 or older). To track age-related changes in TCR beta repertoire diversity, the study relied on deep sequencing normalized with unique cDNA molecular identifiers. To avoid experimental bias, donors of different ages were randomly spread across the sequencing lanes. Four age groups were formed from the donors: young (average roughly 15 years), middle-aged (approximately 39), aged (62) and long-lived (about 75).

Trimming takes 5 bases from V and 1 base from J, and the germline ends sit 24 bases apart. The germline V gene yields SGHRS for CDR1 and YFSETQ for CDR2. The CDR3, cysteine through phenylalanine, is 18 amino acids long. This entry keeps only the CDR3 DNA: 54 bases, framed from base 1. Study-wide findings and limitations: Bulk unsorted PBMC profiling prevented conclusive comparison of naive and antigen-experienced compartments. As age increased, observed TCR beta diversity per million T cells dropped in a roughly linear way, and a significant reduction was already evident by age about 40. Donor CMV infection status was unknown, potentially confounding age-related changes in expanded clonotypes. Estimates of total diversity based on one million sequenced T cells were regarded as lower bounds and as underestimates. There was a strong correlation between observed TCR beta diversity and the percentage of naive T cells measured by flow cytometry. The long-lived group showed more naive CD4+ T cells, fewer expanded clones and increased TCR diversity than the aged group, suggesting age selection.

On this clonotype: Its antigen remains unidentified. No much larger clone exists at a distance of one base, and base qualities are not known.

The library was produced with 5' RACE. The reads were generated on an Illumina HiSeq 2500. A second PCR of 7 to 11 cycles was run with a J-beta primer mix and a sample-barcoded 5' primer. A unique molecular identifier was introduced onto each TCR beta cDNA molecule by a template-switch 5' adaptor carrying 12 random nucleotides. Each sample yielded at least 2.5 million CDR3-containing paired-end reads. First-strand cDNA synthesis was performed from all RNA using the Mint cDNA synthesis kit, with priming by a TRBC-specific oligonucleotide. All cDNA was treated with uracil-DNA glycosylase and then went through a first 18-cycle PCR with the universal primers M1SS and BC2_uni_R. Concerning the study's data processing: Normalization of each sample was performed by random selection of 1 million high-quality reads, each carrying a distinct molecular identifier. Instead of being binned into consensus sequences, reads with shared molecular identifiers were discarded. MiTCR, set to a Q25 quality threshold and the strictest error-elimination algorithm, was used for CDR3 identification, clonotype clustering and error correction. Lower-bound total TCR beta diversity was estimated with a nonparametric unseen species model using Euler transformation. Using fastp trimming at Q25 and MiXCR clonotype assembly, TCRdb reanalyzed the public sequencing data and kept in-frame beta chains. CDR3 protein sequences are deduplicated, and each keeps its most common genes and DNA. These V and J calls are TCRdb output, not the study's own analysis. In this sample the table shows about 1.6 million distinct CDR3 sequences, around 35% of which occur a single time. About 11% of the sample rests with the top ten.

The approximately 40 donors, aged about 6 to 100 years, were systemically healthy Caucasian individuals from Russia. Approximately 9.3 milliliters of peripheral blood were collected from each donor into EDTA-treated Vacutainer tubes. Ficoll-Paque density-gradient centrifugation was used to isolate PBMCs, with at least 6 million obtained per sample. Total RNA was extracted from PBMCs with Trizol reagent, with at least 5 micrograms obtained per sample. For every donor, an aliquot of PBMCs went through flow cytometry to measure the percentages of naive CD45RAhigh/CD27high T cells. The receptor chain draws on TRBV5-1 and TRBJ1-1; the D gene is possibly TRBD1, with 6 bases matching. Sequenced input: blood. The sequence derives from a woman in her 30s in good health. The nucleotide sequence reads TGCGCCAGCAGTACGAACAACCGCAACAGGGCGGGGAACACTGAAGCTTTCTTT. Its protein product is CASSTNNRNRAGNTEAFF.